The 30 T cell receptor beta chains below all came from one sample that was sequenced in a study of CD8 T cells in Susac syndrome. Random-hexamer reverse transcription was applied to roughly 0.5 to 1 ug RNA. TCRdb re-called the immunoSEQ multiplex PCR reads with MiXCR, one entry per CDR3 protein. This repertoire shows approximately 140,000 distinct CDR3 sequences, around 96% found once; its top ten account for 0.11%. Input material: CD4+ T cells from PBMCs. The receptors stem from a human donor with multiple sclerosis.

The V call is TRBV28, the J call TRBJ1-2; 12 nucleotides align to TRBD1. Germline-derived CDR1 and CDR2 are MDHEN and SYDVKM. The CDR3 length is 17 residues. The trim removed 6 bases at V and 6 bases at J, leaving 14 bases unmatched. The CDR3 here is CASRPFIRDRGRDGYTF. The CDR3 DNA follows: TGTGCCAGCAGGCCGTTCATCCGGGACAGGGGGCGAGATGGCTACACCTTC.

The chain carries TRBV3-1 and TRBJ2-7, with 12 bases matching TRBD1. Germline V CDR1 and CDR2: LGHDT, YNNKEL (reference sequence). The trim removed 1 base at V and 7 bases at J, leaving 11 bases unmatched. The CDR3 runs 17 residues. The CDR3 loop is CASSQAITGQGAREQYF. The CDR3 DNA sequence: TGTGCCAGCAGCCAAGCGATTACGGGACAGGGGGCCCGGGAGCAGTACTTC.

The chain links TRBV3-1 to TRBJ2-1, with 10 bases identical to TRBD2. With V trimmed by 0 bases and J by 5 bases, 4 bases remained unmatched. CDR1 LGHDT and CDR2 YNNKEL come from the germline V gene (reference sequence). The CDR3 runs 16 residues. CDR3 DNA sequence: TGTGCCAGCAGCCAAGAAAGGACTAGCGGCAACAATGAGCAGTTCTTC. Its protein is CASSQERTSGNNEQFF.

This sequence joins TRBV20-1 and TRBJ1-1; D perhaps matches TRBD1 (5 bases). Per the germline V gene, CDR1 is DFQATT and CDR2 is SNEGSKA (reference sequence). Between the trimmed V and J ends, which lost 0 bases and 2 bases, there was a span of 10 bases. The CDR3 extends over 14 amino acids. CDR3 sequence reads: CSARERGRNTEAFF. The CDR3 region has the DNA TGCAGTGCTAGAGAGAGGGGTCGAAACACTGAAGCTTTCTTT.

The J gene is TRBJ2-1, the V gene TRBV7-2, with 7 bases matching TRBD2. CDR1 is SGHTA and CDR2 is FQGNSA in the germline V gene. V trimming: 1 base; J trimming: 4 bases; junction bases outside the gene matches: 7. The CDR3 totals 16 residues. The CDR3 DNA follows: TGTGCCAGCAGCTTAGGTCCGCGGGGGAAATACAATGAGCAGTTCTTC. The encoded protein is CASSLGPRGKYNEQFF. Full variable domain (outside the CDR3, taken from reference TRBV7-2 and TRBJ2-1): GAGVSQSPSNKVTEKGKDVELRCDPISGHTALYWYRQSLGQGLEFLIYFQGNSAPDKSGLPSDRFSAERTGGSVSTLTIQRTQQEDSAVYLCASSLGPRGKYNEQFFGPGTRLTVL.

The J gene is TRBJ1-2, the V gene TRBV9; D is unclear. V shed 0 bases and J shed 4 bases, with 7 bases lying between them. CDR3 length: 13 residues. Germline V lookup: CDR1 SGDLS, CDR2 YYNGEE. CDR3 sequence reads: CASSVAMSYGYTF. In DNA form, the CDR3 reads TGTGCCAGCAGCGTAGCCATGAGCTATGGCTACACCTTC.

Written as DNA, the CDR3 is TGCAGTGCTCTCGAGGGAAACATTCAGTACTTC. Translated: CSALEGNIQYF. The V call is TRBV20-1, the J call TRBJ2-4, with D perhaps TRBD2 (5 bases). The germline V gene has CDR1 DFQATT and CDR2 SNEGSKA (reference sequence). The CDR3 is 11 amino acids. V lost 5 bases, J lost 6 bases, and 8 bases lay in between.

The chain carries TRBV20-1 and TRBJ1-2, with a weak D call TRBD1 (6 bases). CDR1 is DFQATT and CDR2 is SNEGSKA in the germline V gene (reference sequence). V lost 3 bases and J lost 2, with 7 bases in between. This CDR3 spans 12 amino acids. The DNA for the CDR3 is TGCAGTGCTAGCGGACAGAACTATGGCTACACCTTC. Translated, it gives CSASGQNYGYTF.

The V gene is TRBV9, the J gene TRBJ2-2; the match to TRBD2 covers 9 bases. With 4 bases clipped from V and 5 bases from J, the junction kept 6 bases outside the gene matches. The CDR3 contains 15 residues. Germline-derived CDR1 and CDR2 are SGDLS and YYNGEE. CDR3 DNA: TGTGCCAGCAGCCGTCCTAGCGGGAAAACCGGGGAGCTGTTTTTT. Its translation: CASSRPSGKTGELFF.

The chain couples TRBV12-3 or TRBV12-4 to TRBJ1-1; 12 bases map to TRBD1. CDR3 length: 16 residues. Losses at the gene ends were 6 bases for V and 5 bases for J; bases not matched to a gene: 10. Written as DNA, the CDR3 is TGTGCCAGCAGGTGGGACAGGGGGCAAGGGAGGACTGAAGCTTTCTTT. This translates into CASRWDRGQGRTEAFF.

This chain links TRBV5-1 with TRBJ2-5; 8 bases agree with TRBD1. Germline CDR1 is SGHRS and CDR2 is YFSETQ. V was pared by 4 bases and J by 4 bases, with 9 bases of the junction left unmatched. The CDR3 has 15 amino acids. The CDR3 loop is CASSRYQGARETQYF. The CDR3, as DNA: TGCGCCAGCAGCCGCTACCAGGGGGCTAGAGAGACCCAGTACTTC.

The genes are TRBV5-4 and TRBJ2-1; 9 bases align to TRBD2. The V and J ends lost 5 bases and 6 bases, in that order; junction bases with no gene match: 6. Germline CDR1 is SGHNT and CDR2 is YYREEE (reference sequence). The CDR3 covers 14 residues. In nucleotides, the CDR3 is TGTGCCAGCAGTATTCGCGGGAGGGCCAATGAGCAGTTCTTC. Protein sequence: CASSIRGRANEQFF.

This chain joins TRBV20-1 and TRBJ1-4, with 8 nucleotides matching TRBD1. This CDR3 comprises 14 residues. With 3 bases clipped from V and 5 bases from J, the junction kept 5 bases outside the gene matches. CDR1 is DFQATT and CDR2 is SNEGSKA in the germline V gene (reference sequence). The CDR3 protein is CSARSQGGNEKLFF. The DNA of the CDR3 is TGCAGTGCTAGGTCACAGGGGGGCAATGAAAAACTGTTTTTT.

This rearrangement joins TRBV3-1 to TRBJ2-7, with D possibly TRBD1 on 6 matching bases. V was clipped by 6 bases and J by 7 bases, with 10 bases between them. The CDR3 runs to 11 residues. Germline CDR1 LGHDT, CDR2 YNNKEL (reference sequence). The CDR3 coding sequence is TGTGCCAGCAGGCATCAGGGGGAGCAGTACTTC. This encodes CASRHQGEQYF.

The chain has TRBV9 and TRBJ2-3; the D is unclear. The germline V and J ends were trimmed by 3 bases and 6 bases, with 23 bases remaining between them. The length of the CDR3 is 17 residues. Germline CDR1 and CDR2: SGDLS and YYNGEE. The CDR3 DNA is TGTGCCAGCAGCGGGAGCCCTGTAGAGACGATTCCGGATACGCAGTATTTT. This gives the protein CASSGSPVETIPDTQYF.

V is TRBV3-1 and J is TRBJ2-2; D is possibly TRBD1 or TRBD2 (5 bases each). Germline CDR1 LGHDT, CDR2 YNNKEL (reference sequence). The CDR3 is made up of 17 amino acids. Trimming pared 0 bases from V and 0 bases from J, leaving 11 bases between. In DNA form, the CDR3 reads TGTGCCAGCAGCCAAGAAATGGGGGTGGCGAACACCGGGGAGCTGTTTTTT. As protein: CASSQEMGVANTGELFF.

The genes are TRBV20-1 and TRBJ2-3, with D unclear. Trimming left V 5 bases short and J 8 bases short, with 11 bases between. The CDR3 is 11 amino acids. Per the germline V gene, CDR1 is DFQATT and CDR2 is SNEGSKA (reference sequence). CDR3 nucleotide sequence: TGCAGTGCTCACCATCTCGGTACGCAGTATTTT. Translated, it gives CSAHHLGTQYF.

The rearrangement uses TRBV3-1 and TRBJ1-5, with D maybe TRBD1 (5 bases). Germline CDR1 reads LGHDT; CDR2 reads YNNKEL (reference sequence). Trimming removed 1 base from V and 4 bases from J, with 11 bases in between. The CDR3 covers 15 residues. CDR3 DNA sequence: TGTGCCAGCAGCCAAGTTACAGGACCGAATCAGCCCCAGCATTTT. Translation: CASSQVTGPNQPQHF.

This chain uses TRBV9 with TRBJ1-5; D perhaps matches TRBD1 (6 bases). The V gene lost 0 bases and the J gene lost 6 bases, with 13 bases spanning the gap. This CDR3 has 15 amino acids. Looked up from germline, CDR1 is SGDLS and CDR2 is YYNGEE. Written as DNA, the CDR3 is TGTGCCAGCAGCGTAGGTCTAGGGGGTGGTCAGCCCCAGCATTTT. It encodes CASSVGLGGGQPQHF.

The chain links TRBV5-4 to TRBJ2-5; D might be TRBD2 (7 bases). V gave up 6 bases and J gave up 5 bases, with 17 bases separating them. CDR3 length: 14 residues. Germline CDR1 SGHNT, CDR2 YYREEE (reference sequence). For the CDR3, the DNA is TGTGCCAGCAACTCAAGGGGGGGCCGCGAGACCCAGTACTTC. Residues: CASNSRGGRETQYF.

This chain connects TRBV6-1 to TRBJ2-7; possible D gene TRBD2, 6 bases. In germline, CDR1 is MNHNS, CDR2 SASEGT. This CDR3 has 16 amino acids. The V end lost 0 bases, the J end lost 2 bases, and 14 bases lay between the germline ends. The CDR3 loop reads CASSEAVQRATYEQYF. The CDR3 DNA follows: TGTGCCAGCAGTGAAGCGGTTCAGCGGGCAACCTACGAGCAGTACTTC.

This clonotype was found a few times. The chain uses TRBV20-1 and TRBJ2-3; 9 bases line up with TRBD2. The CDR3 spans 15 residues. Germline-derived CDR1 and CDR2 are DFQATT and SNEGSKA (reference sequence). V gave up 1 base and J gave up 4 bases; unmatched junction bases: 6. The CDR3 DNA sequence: TGCAGTGCTAGAGGAAGACTAGCGGTGGCAGATACGCAGTATTTT. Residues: CSARGRLAVADTQYF.

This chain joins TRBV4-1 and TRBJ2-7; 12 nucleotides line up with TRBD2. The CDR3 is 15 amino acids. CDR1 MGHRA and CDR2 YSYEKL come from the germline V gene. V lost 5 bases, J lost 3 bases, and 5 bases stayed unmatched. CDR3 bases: TGCGCCAGCAGCGGTTTGACTAGCGGGAGCTACGAGCAGTACTTC. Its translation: CASSGLTSGSYEQYF.

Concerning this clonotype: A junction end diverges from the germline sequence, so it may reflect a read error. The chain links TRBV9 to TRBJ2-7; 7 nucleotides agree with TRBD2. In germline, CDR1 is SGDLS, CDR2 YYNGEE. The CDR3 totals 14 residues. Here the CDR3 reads CASSVEGTNGSMDF. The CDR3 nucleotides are TGTGCCAGCAGCGTAGAAGGGACTAACGGGAGCATGGACTTC. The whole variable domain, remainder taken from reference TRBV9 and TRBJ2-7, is DSGVTQTPKHLITATGQRVTLRCSPRSGDLSVYWYQQSLDQGLQFLIQYYNGEERAKGNILERFSAQQFPDLHSELNLSSLELGDSALYFCASSVEGTNGSMDFGPGTRLTVT.

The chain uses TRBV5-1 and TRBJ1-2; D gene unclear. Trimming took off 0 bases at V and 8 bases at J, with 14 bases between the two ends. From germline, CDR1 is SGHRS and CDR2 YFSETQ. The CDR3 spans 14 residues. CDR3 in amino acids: CASSLDSGLEGYTF. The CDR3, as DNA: TGCGCCAGCAGCTTGGACTCAGGTTTAGAGGGCTACACCTTC.

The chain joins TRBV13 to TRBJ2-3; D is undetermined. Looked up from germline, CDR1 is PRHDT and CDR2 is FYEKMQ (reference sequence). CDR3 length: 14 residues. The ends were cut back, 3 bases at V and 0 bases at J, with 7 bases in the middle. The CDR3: CASSFTASTDTQYF. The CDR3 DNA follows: TGTGCCAGCAGCTTCACCGCTAGCACAGATACGCAGTATTTT.

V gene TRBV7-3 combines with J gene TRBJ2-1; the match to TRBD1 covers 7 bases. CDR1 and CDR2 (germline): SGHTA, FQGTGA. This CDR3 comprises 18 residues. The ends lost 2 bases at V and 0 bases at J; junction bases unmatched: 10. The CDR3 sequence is CASSLSPPGDSSYNEQFF. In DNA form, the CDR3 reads TGTGCCAGCAGCTTATCCCCTCCAGGGGACAGCTCCTACAATGAGCAGTTCTTC.

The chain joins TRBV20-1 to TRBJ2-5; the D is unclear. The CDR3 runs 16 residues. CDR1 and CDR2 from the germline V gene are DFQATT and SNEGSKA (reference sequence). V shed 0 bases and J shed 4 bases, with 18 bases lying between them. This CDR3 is CSARDTGPPARETQYF. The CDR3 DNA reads TGCAGTGCTAGAGATACCGGGCCCCCGGCCCGAGAGACCCAGTACTTC.

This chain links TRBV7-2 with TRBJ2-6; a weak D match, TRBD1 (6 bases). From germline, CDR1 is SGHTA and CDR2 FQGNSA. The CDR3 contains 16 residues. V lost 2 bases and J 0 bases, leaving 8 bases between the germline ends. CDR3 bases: TGTGCCAGCAGCTTAAGGACAGTCTCTGGGGCCAACGTCCTGACTTTC. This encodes CASSLRTVSGANVLTF. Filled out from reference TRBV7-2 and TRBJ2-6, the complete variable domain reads GAGVSQSPSNKVTEKGKDVELRCDPISGHTALYWYRQSLGQGLEFLIYFQGNSAPDKSGLPSDRFSAERTGGSVSTLTIQRTQQEDSAVYLCASSLRTVSGANVLTFGAGSRLTVL.

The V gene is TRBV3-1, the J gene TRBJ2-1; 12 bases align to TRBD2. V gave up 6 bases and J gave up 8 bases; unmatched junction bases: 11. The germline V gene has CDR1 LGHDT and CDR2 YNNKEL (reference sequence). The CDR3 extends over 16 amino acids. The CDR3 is CASRRFLAGGRDEQFF. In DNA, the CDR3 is TGTGCCAGCAGACGCTTTCTAGCGGGAGGGCGGGATGAGCAGTTCTTC.